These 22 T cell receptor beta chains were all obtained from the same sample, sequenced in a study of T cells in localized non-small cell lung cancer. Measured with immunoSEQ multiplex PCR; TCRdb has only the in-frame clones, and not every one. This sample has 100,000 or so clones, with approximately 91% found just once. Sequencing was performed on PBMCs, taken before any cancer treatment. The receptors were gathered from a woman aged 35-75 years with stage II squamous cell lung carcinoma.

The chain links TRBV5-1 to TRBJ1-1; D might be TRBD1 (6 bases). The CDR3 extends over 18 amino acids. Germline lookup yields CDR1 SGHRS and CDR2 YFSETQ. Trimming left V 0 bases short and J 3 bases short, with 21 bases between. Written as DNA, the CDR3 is TGCGCCAGCAGCTTGGCCCAAACGGCAAGGGGGAGGGACACTGAAGCTTTCTTT. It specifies CASSLAQTARGRDTEAFF.

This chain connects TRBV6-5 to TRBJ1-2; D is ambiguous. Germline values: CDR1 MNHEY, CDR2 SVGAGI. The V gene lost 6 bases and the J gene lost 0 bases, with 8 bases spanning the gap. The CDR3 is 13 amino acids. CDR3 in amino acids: CASRRASNYGYTF. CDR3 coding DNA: TGTGCCAGCAGGAGGGCCTCTAACTATGGCTACACCTTC.

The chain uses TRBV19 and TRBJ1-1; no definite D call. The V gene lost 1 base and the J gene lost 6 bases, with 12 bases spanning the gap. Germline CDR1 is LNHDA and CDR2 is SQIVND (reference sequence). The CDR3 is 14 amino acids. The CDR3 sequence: CASSIARDSPEAFF. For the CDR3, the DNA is TGTGCCAGTAGTATAGCCAGAGATTCTCCTGAAGCTTTCTTT.

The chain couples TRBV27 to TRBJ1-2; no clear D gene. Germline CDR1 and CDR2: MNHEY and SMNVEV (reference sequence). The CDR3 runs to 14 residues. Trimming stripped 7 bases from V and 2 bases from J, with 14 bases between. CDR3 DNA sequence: TGTGCCAGCAAACCCGCAAGGTTAAACTATGGCTACACCTTC. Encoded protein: CASKPARLNYGYTF.

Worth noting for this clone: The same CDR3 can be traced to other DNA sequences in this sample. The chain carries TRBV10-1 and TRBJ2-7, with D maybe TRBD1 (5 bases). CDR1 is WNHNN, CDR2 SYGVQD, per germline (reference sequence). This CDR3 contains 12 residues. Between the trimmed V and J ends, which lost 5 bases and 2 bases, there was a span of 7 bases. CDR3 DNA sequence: TGCGCCAGCAGTACAGGAACCTACGAGCAGTACTTC. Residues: CASSTGTYEQYF.

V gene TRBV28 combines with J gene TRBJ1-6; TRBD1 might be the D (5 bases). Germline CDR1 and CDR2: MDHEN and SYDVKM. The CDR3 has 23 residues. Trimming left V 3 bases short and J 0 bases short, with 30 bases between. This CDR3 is CASSLMGGHLLSTPSSYNSPLHF. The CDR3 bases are TGTGCCAGCAGTTTGATGGGAGGACACCTCTTATCCACCCCGAGCTCCTATAATTCACCCCTCCACTTT.

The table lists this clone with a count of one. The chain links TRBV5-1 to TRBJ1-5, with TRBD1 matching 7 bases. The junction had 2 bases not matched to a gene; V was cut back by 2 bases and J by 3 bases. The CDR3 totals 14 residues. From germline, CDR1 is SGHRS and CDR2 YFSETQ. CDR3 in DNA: TGCGCCAGCAGCTTAACAGGGGACAATCAGCCCCAGCATTTT. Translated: CASSLTGDNQPQHF.

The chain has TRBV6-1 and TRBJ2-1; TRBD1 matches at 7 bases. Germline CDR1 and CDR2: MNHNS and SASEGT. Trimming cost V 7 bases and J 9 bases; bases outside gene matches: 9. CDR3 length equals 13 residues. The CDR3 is CASTPLGGGEQFF. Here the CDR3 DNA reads TGTGCCAGCACCCCGTTAGGGGGCGGTGAGCAGTTCTTC.

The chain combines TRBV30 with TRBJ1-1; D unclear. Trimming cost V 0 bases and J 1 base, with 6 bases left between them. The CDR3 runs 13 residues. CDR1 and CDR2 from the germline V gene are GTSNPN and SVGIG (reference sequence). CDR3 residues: CAWSVWGNTEAFF. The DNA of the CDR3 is TGTGCCTGGAGTGTATGGGGGAACACTGAAGCTTTCTTT. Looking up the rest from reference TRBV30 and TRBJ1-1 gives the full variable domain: SQTIHQWPATLVQPVGSPLSLECTVEGTSNPNLYWYRQAAGRGLQLLFYSVGIGQISSEVPQNLSASRPQDRQFILSSKKLLLSDSGFYLCAWSVWGNTEAFFGQGTRLTVV.

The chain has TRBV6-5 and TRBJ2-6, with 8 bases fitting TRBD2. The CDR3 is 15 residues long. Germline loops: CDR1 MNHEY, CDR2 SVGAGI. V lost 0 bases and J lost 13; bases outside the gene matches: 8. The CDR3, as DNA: TGTGCCAGCAGTTACTCGATTACCCCGGGAGGGGTCCTGACTTTC. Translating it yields CASSYSITPGGVLTF.

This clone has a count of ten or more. This CDR3 is CASSIQWNTEAFF. CDR3 nucleotide sequence: TGTGCCAGTAGTATACAGTGGAACACTGAAGCTTTCTTT. The chain links TRBV19 to TRBJ1-1; D ambiguous. Germline V gives CDR1 LNHDA, CDR2 SQIVND (reference sequence). Trimming left V 2 bases short and J 1 base short, with 5 bases between. The CDR3 length is 13 residues.

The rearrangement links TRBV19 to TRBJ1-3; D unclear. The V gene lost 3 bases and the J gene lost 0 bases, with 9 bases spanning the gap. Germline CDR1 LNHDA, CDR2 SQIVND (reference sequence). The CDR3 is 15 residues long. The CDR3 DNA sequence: TGTGCCAGTAGTATGGGAAGCCGCTCTGGAAACACCATATATTTT. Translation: CASSMGSRSGNTIYF.

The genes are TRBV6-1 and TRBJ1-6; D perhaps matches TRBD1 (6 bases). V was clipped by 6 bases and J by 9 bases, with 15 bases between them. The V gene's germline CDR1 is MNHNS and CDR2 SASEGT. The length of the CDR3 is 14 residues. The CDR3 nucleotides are TGTGCCAGCAGCCCTGGAGGGGGGGGTTCACCCCTCCACTTT. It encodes CASSPGGGGSPLHF.

The CDR3 is CASSLFVGLGTEAFF. The CDR3 coding sequence is TGTGCCAGCAGCTTATTCGTGGGGTTGGGCACTGAAGCTTTCTTT. The rearrangement uses TRBV7-9 and TRBJ1-1; D remains unclear. Looked up from germline, CDR1 is SEHNR and CDR2 is FQNEAQ (reference sequence). Trimming shortened V by 2 bases and J by 4 bases, and 14 bases separated the two germline ends. This CDR3 contains 15 residues. Complete variable domain (other parts from reference TRBV7-9 and TRBJ1-1): DTGVSQNPRHKITKRGQNVTFRCDPISEHNRLYWYRQTLGQGPEFLTYFQNEAQLEKSRLLSDRFSAERPKGSFSTLEIQRTEQGDSAMYLCASSLFVGLGTEAFFGQGTRLTVV.

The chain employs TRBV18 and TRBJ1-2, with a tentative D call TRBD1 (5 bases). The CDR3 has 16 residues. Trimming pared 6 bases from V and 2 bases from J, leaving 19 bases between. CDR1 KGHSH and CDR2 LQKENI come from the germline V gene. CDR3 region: CASSEGAQDLNYGYTF. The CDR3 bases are TGTGCCAGCTCCGAAGGGGCACAGGACCTAAACTATGGCTACACCTTC. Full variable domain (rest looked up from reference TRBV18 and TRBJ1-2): NAGVMQNPRHLVRRRGQEARLRCSPMKGHSHVYWYRQLPEEGLKFMVYLQKENIIDESGMPKERFSAEFPKEGPSILRIQQVVRGDSAAYFCASSEGAQDLNYGYTFGSGTRLTVV.

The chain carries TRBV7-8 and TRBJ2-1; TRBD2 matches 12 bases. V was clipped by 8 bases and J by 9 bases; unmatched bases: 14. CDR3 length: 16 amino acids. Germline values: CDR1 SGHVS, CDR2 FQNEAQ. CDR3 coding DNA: TGTGCCAGCTCCGGGGTCCTAGCGGGGGGGCTTCGTGAGCAGTTCTTC. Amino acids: CASSGVLAGGLREQFF.

CDR3 region: CASSIEGVQPQHF. CDR3 DNA: TGTGCCAGTAGTATAGAGGGGGTGCAGCCCCAGCATTTT. The chain joins TRBV19 to TRBJ1-5, with D maybe TRBD1 (5 bases). The CDR3 loop spans 13 amino acids. V lost 0 bases, J lost 7 bases, and 7 bases lay in between. The germline V gene has CDR1 LNHDA and CDR2 SQIVND (reference sequence).

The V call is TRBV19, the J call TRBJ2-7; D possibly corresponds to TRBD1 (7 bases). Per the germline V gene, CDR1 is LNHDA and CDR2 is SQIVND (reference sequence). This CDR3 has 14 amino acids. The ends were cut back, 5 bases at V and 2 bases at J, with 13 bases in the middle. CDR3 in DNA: TGTGCCAGTAGTCCGCAGGGGGGACCCTACGAGCAGTACTTC. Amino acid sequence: CASSPQGGPYEQYF.

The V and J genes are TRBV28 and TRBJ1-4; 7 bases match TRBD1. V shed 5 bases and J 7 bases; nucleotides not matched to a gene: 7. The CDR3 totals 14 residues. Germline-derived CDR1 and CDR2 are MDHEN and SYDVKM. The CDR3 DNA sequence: TGTGCCAGCAGTGACTTACAGGGGTTTGAAAAACTGTTTTTT. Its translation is CASSDLQGFEKLFF.

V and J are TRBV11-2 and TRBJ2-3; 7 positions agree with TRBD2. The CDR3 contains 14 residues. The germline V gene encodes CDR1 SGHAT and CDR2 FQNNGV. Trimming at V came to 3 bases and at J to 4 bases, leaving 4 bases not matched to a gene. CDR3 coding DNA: TGTGCCAGCAGCTTGGGCGGGAGCCCAGATACGCAGTATTTT. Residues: CASSLGGSPDTQYF.

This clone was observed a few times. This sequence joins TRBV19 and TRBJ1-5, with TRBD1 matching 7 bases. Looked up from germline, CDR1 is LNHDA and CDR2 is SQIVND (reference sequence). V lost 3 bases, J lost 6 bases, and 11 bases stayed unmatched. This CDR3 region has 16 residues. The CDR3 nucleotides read TGTGCCAGTAGTATCCCAGGGACAGTAATCGGTCAGCCCCAGCATTTT. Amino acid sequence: CASSIPGTVIGQPQHF.

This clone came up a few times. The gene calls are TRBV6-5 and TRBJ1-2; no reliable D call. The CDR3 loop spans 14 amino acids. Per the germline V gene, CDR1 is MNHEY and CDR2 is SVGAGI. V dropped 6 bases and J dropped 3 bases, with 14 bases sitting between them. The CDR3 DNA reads TGTGCCAGCAGACTCGAGGGAGTAGACTATGGCTACACCTTC. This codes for CASRLEGVDYGYTF.